These 29 T cell receptor beta chains were sequenced from one sample in a study of CD8 T cells in ankylosing spondylitis. Study conclusions and caveats: In ankylosing spondylitis blood, a motif of roughly 8 highly homologous TCR beta variants appeared characteristic.

Each CDR3 protein is one row after TCRdb ran MiXCR on the 5' RACE reads. The table shows 350,000 to 450,000 distinct CDR3 sequences, with about 25% occurring only once. For these receptors, no antigen is known. Sequenced input: blood, either unsorted or a sorted T cell fraction (not recorded which). These receptors were collected from a male donor with ankylosing spondylitis.

V and J are TRBV5-1 and TRBJ2-1; TRBD1 matches at 8 bases. Germline V gene data show CDR1 as SGHRS and CDR2 as YFSETQ. The CDR3 totals 18 residues. V was pared by 4 bases and J by 0 bases, with 12 bases of the junction left unmatched. The DNA for the CDR3 is TGCGCCAGCAGCGTGGACAGGGTTATAGGAAGCTCCTACAATGAGCAGTTCTTC. Amino acid sequence: CASSVDRVIGSSYNEQFF.

The CDR3 DNA is TGCGCCAGCAGCCTGGATCCGGGGGGCACTGAAGCTTTCTTT. Amino acids: CASSLDPGGTEAFF. The chain joins TRBV5-1 to TRBJ1-1; TRBD1 is a possible D gene (5 bases). This CDR3 is 14 amino acids long. Germline lookup yields CDR1 SGHRS and CDR2 YFSETQ. Trimming shortened V by 4 bases and J by 4 bases, and 14 bases separated the two germline ends.

At least ten counts were recorded for this clonotype. CDR3 sequence (DNA): TGCAGTGCTCGACTAGGAGAGACCCAGTACTTC. This sequence encodes CSARLGETQYF. The V gene is TRBV20-1, the J gene TRBJ2-5; a possible D gene is TRBD2 (6 bases). The CDR3 extends over 11 amino acids. V shed 5 bases and J shed 4 bases, with 8 bases lying between them. Germline CDR1 is DFQATT and CDR2 is SNEGSKA (reference sequence).

The table lists this clonotype with a few counts. The chain couples TRBV6-1 to TRBJ2-1; D uncertain. V was cut by 0 bases and J by 8 bases, with 2 bases left in between. CDR1 is MNHNS, CDR2 SASEGT, per germline. The CDR3 sequence is 11 residues long. The CDR3 sequence is CASSEAYEQFF. CDR3 nucleotide sequence: TGTGCCAGCAGTGAAGCTTATGAGCAGTTCTTC.

CDR3 amino acids: CATSGGQGIGLDGYTF. The CDR3 DNA is TGTGCCACCAGCGGGGGACAGGGGATAGGTTTAGATGGCTACACCTTC. This chain uses TRBV15 with TRBJ1-2; 10 bases map to TRBD1. Germline-derived CDR1 and CDR2 are LNHNV and YYDKDF (reference sequence). The CDR3 consists of 16 residues. Germline trimming cut 5 bases from V and 6 bases from J; bases unmatched to any gene: 12.

This clonotype was detected a few times. In nucleotides, the CDR3 is TGCAGTGCTAGAGATTTGGCTAGCAGTTACAATGAGCAGTTCTTC. Protein sequence: CSARDLASSYNEQFF. V usage is TRBV20-1 and J usage is TRBJ2-1; D may be TRBD2 (5 bases). Trimming took off 0 bases at V and 4 bases at J, with 13 bases between the two ends. Germline-derived CDR1 and CDR2 are DFQATT and SNEGSKA (reference sequence). CDR3 length: 15 amino acids.

The chain combines TRBV20-1 with TRBJ2-3; TRBD2 agrees at 16 bases. This CDR3 has 19 amino acids. CDR1 and CDR2 (germline): DFQATT, SNEGSKA (reference sequence). J lost 1 base, V lost 1 base, and 8 bases had no gene match. CDR3 DNA sequence: TGCAGTGCTAGAGGCTTAGGGACTAGCGGGAGGGCGGGCACAGATACGCAGTATTTT. Amino acids: CSARGLGTSGRAGTDTQYF.

The V call is TRBV15, the J call TRBJ2-7, with 7 bases matching TRBD2. V gave up 0 bases and J gave up 3 bases; unmatched junction bases: 5. The germline V gene encodes CDR1 LNHNV and CDR2 YYDKDF (reference sequence). The CDR3 is made up of 15 amino acids. The CDR3 DNA sequence: TGTGCCACCAGCAGAGATTTTAGGGACTACTACGAGCAGTACTTC. Translated: CATSRDFRDYYEQYF.

The chain links TRBV4-2 to TRBJ2-1; 7 bases fit TRBD1. Germline V gene lookup returns CDR1 LGHNA and CDR2 YNFKEQ. V was pared by 1 base and J by 1 base, with 7 bases of the junction left unmatched. The length of the CDR3 is 17 residues. CDR3 sequence reads: CASSQAFGQDSYNEQFF. DNA of the CDR3: TGTGCCAGCAGCCAAGCCTTTGGACAGGATTCCTACAATGAGCAGTTCTTC.

The gene calls are TRBV12-3 or TRBV12-4 and TRBJ2-2, with D perhaps TRBD2 (6 bases). This CDR3 is 15 amino acids long. Trimming took 6 bases from V and 5 from J, leaving 16 bases between them. The CDR3 nucleotides are TGTGCCAGCAGATCCTTTTCGGGAGAGACCGGGGAGCTGTTTTTT. This gives the protein CASRSFSGETGELFF.

This clonotype was observed a few times. The rearrangement joins TRBV5-1 to TRBJ2-5, with no clear D. Germline lookup yields CDR1 SGHRS and CDR2 YFSETQ. Trimming removed 4 bases from V and 2 bases from J, with 12 bases in between. The CDR3 consists of 14 residues. The chain's CDR3 is CASSSSVGQETQYF. CDR3 DNA sequence: TGCGCCAGCAGCAGCTCGGTCGGTCAAGAGACCCAGTACTTC.

The rearrangement joins TRBV2 to TRBJ1-1; D gene ambiguous. This CDR3 region has 13 residues. V lost 7 bases, J lost 1 base, and 10 bases lay in between. Germline V gives CDR1 SNHLY, CDR2 FYNNEI. CDR3 in amino acids: CASTGYTNTEAFF. The CDR3 DNA is TGTGCCAGCACGGGCTACACGAACACTGAAGCTTTCTTT.

This chain links TRBV5-1 with TRBJ1-3; unclear D gene. The CDR3 is made up of 15 amino acids. Germline loops: CDR1 SGHRS, CDR2 YFSETQ. Trimming cost V 5 bases and J 0 bases, with 12 bases left between them. CDR3 bases: TGCGCCAGCAGTAGCGGAGGGAACTCTGGAAACACCATATATTTT. Amino acids: CASSSGGNSGNTIYF.

This clonotype was counted between two and nine times. This chain connects TRBV7-2 to TRBJ2-7; D is possibly TRBD2 (5 bases). V lost 5 bases, J lost 1 base, and 9 bases lay in between. Per the germline V gene, CDR1 is SGHTA and CDR2 is FQGNSA. CDR3 length: 13 residues. DNA for the CDR3: TGTGCCAGCAGCCTTTCGGGGTCCTACGAGCAGTACGTC. Protein: CASSLSGSYEQYV.

A single count supports this clonotype. The chain couples TRBV28 to TRBJ2-2; 10 positions agree with TRBD2. Trimming took 3 bases from V and 2 from J; bases not matched to a gene: 6. CDR3 size: 17 residues. Germline values: CDR1 MDHEN, CDR2 SYDVKM. DNA for the CDR3: TGTGCCAGCAGTTTTCTAGCGGGAGTATCTAACACCGGGGAGCTGTTTTTT. Translated: CASSFLAGVSNTGELFF.

V and J are TRBV10-3 and TRBJ1-4; no firm D call. V gave up 4 bases and J gave up 2 bases, with 2 bases separating them. The germline gives CDR1 ENHRY, CDR2 SYGVKD. The CDR3 has 12 residues. The CDR3 loop is CAISGTNEKLFF. CDR3 sequence (DNA): TGTGCCATCAGTGGCACTAATGAAAAACTGTTTTTT.

This sequence joins TRBV5-1 and TRBJ1-5; D not resolved. This CDR3 has 14 amino acids. The germline V gene encodes CDR1 SGHRS and CDR2 YFSETQ. V was pared by 2 bases and J by 2 bases, with 8 bases between. The CDR3 sequence: CASSFGVGNQPQHF. The CDR3, as DNA: TGCGCCAGCAGCTTTGGTGTGGGCAATCAGCCCCAGCATTTT.

This clonotype turned up a few times. The chain carries TRBV20-1 and TRBJ1-5, with 9 positions matching TRBD1. The CDR3 spans 18 residues. V shed 5 bases and J 0 bases; nucleotides not matched to a gene: 14. Germline CDR1 DFQATT, CDR2 SNEGSKA (reference sequence). CDR3 nucleotides: TGCAGTGCTCCCCCGAGCGGACAGGGGAGCGATAGCAATCAGCCCCAGCATTTT. Amino acid sequence: CSAPPSGQGSDSNQPQHF.

This chain joins TRBV20-1 and TRBJ1-2, with 9 bases lining up with TRBD1. CDR1 and CDR2 from the germline V gene are DFQATT and SNEGSKA (reference sequence). The CDR3 sequence is 14 residues long. V lost 3 bases, J lost 0 bases, and 2 bases stayed unmatched. CDR3 sequence reads: CSASRDRANYGYTF. DNA for the CDR3: TGCAGTGCTAGCCGGGACAGGGCTAACTATGGCTACACCTTC.

This clonotype appeared many times. The chain links TRBV7-2 to TRBJ2-1; D is perhaps TRBD1 (5 bases). CDR3 length equals 15 residues. The germline V gene encodes CDR1 SGHTA and CDR2 FQGNSA. Trimming cost V 2 bases and J 2 bases, with 10 bases left between them. CDR3 residues: CASSLFQGAYNEQFF. DNA for the CDR3: TGTGCCAGCAGCTTATTCCAGGGCGCCTACAATGAGCAGTTCTTC.

Concerning this clonotype: A junction end diverges from the germline sequence, so it may reflect a read error. V is TRBV5-6 and J is TRBJ2-5; 12 bases match TRBD2. The CDR3 length is 12 residues. Germline CDR1 and CDR2: SGHDT and YYEEEE. CDR3 sequence: CASSFPRTSGIF. In DNA form, the CDR3 reads TGTGCCAGCAGTTTCCCCAGGACTAGCGGGATCTTC.

This chain joins TRBV4-2 and TRBJ2-2; TRBD1 aligns across 7 bases. This CDR3 spans 17 amino acids. After removal of 3 bases from V and 2 bases from J, the junction contained 9 bases not matched to a gene. The germline V gene has CDR1 LGHNA and CDR2 YNFKEQ. CDR3 amino acids: CASSHRLRDSNTGELFF. The CDR3 nucleotides read TGTGCCAGCAGCCATCGCCTCCGGGACAGTAACACCGGGGAGCTGTTTTTT.

V gene TRBV19 combines with J gene TRBJ2-5; 10 bases fit TRBD1. The V gene end was trimmed by 4 bases and the J gene end by 3 bases; junction bases not matched to a gene: 5. Germline V gives CDR1 LNHDA, CDR2 SQIVND (reference sequence). The CDR3 loop spans 15 amino acids. CDR3: CASSTGTGAEETQYF. As DNA, the CDR3 is TGTGCCAGTAGTACCGGGACAGGGGCCGAAGAGACCCAGTACTTC.

The rearrangement joins TRBV11-2 to TRBJ1-1; tentative D call: TRBD1 (6 bases). The CDR3 extends over 15 amino acids. Germline CDR1 and CDR2: SGHAT and FQNNGV. V was pared by 0 bases and J by 3 bases, with 11 bases between. In nucleotides, the CDR3 is TGTGCCAGCAGCTTAGATCTGGGGGCGTACACTGAAGCTTTCTTT. Protein sequence: CASSLDLGAYTEAFF.

The chain has TRBV6-1 and TRBJ2-5; 9 bases agree with TRBD1. This CDR3 comprises 13 residues. Looked up from germline, CDR1 is MNHNS and CDR2 is SASEGT. Germline trimming cut 6 bases from V and 5 bases from J; bases unmatched to any gene: 4. CDR3 nucleotides: TGTGCCAGCAGGCGGACAGGGGTGGAGACCCAGTACTTC. It codes for CASRRTGVETQYF.

This clonotype has a handful of counts. This sequence joins TRBV7-2 and TRBJ2-5; possibly TRBD2 for D (5 bases). The CDR3 has 14 residues. Germline CDR1 and CDR2: SGHTA and FQGNSA. V lost 3 bases and J lost 5, with 13 bases in between. In DNA form, the CDR3 reads TGTGCCAGCAGCTTGAGAGGGCCTGCGGAGACCCAGTACTTC. This gives the protein CASSLRGPAETQYF.

The chain links TRBV7-9 to TRBJ1-1; D remains ambiguous. The CDR3 covers 16 residues. Germline V CDR1 and CDR2: SEHNR, FQNEAQ (reference sequence). V was shortened by 1 base and J by 5 bases, with 17 bases between the two germline ends. CDR3 bases: TGTGCCAGCAGCTTAGTTTCGGGGTTTAGGATTACTGAAGCTTTCTTT. Its protein is CASSLVSGFRITEAFF.

This clonotype was counted a few times. V gene TRBV7-8 combines with J gene TRBJ1-1; TRBD1 might be the D (6 bases). V shed 3 bases and J shed 7 bases, with 12 bases lying between them. This CDR3 contains 13 residues. Germline lookup yields CDR1 SGHVS and CDR2 FQNEAQ. CDR3 coding DNA: TGTGCCAGCAGCTTCCCAGGGGACGGTGAAGCTTTCTTT. Amino acid sequence: CASSFPGDGEAFF.

This clonotype was observed a few times. The chain uses TRBV12-3 or TRBV12-4 and TRBJ2-1; the D is unclear. CDR3 length equals 13 residues. Trimming cost V 5 bases and J 6 bases, with 11 bases left between them. The CDR3 reads CASSRATANEQFF. The DNA for the CDR3 is TGTGCCAGCAGTAGGGCTACTGCCAATGAGCAGTTCTTC.